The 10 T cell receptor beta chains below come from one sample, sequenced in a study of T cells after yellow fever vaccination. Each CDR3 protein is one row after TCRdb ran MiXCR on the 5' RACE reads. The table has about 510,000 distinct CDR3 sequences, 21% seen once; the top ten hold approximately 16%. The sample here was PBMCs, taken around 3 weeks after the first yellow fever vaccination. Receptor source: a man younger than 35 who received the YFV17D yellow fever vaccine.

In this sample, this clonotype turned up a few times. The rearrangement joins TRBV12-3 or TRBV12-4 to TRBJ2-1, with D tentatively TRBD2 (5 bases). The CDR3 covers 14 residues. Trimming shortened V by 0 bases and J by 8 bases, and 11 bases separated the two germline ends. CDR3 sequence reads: CASSLAGQRDEQFF. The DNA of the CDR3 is TGTGCCAGCAGTTTAGCTGGCCAGAGGGATGAGCAGTTCTTC.

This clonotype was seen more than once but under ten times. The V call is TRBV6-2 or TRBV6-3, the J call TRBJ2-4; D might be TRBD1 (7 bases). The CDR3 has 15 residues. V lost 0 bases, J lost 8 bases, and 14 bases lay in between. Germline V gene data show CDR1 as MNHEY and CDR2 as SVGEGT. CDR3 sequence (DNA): TGTGCCAGCAGTTACTCCTATCAGGGGGGCGACATTCAGTACTTC. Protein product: CASSYSYQGGDIQYF.

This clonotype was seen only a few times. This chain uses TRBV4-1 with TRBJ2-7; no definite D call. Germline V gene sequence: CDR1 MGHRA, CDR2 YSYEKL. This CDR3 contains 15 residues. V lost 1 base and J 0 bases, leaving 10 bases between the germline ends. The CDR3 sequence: CASSQGSRSSYEQYF. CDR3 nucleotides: TGCGCCAGCAGCCAAGGATCCAGGAGCTCCTACGAGCAGTACTTC.

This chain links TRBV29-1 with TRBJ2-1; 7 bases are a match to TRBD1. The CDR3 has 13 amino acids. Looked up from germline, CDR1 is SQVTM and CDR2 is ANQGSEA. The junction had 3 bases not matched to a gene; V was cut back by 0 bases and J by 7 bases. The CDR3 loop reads CSVEEVQGNEQFF. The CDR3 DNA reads TGCAGCGTTGAAGAAGTACAGGGGAATGAGCAGTTCTTC.

The CDR3 DNA sequence: TGTGCCAGGAGGCCTGGACGTAACCAAGAGACCCAGTACTTC. This gives the protein CARRPGRNQETQYF. J is TRBJ2-5 and V is TRBV5-8; no firm D call. The V end was cut by 8 bases, the J end by 0 bases, with 14 bases between. Germline CDR1 is SGHTS and CDR2 is YDEGEE. The CDR3 runs 14 residues.

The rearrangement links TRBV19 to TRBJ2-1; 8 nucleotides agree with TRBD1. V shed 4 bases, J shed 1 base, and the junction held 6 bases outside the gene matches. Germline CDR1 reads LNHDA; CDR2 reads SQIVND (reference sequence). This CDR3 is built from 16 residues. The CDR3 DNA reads TGTGCCAGTAGTACGGGACAGGCTGGTTCCTACAATGAGCAGTTCTTC. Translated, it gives CASSTGQAGSYNEQFF.

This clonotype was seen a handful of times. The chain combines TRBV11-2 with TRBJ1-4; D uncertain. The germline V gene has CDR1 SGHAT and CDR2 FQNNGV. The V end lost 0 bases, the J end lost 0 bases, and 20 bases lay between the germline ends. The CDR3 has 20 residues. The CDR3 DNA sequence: TGTGCCAGCAGCTTAGAAAGGCCCCTACGGACCTATACAACTAATGAAAAACTGTTTTTT. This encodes CASSLERPLRTYTTNEKLFF.

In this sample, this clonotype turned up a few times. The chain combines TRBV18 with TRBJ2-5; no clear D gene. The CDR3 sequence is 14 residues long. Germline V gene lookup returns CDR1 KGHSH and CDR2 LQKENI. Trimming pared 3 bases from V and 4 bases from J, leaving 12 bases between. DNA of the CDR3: TGTGCCAGCTCACCGGGAAGGGTTGCAGAGACCCAGTACTTC. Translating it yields CASSPGRVAETQYF.

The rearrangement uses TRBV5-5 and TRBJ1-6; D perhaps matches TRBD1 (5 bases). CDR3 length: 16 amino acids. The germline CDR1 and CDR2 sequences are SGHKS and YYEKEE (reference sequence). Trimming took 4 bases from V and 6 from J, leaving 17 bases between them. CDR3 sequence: CASSRRGGVGNSPLHF. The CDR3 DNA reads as TGTGCCAGCAGCCGAAGAGGAGGGGTGGGTAATTCACCCCTCCACTTT.

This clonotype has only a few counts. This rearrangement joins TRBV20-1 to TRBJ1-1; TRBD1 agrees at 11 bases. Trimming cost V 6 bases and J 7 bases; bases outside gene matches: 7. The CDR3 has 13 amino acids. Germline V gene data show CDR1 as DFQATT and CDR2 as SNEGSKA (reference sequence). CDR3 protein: CSARTGGGGEAFF. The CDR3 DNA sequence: TGCAGTGCCCGGACAGGGGGCGGGGGTGAAGCTTTCTTT.